The source of this T cell receptor (beta chain) is a study of cytomegalovirus exposure and HLA in healthy donors. TCRdb's copy holds only in-frame clones and misses some; the assay was immunoSEQ multiplex PCR. The table includes around 170,000 clones, 88% detected once. V was shortened by 1 base and J by 0 bases, with 3 bases between the two germline ends. Looked up from germline, CDR1 is WSHSY and CDR2 is SAAADI. The CDR3 totals 14 residues. Sequencing input: PBMCs. The chain couples TRBV10-2 to TRBJ2-2; D gene unclear. This TCR was sampled from a man between 18 and 29 years old in good health and CMV-seronegative. CDR3 residues: CASSELTNTGELFF. CDR3 DNA: TGCGCCAGCAGTGAGTTAACGAACACCGGGGAGCTGTTTTTT.